Shown below are 2 T cell receptor beta chains from a single sample sequenced in a study of response to subunit inactivated influenza vaccine. TCRdb called the RT-PCR reads again in MiXCR, with one record for every CDR3 protein. Of 600,000 to 850,000 distinct CDR3 sequences in the sample, about 14% were seen once. The material was PBMCs from blood, obtained about 14 days before vaccination. These receptors originate from a man between 45 and 60 years old who received an inactivated influenza vaccine.

This clonotype turned up a few times. The V and J genes are TRBV10-2 and TRBJ1-1; D unresolved. Germline V gives CDR1 WSHSY, CDR2 SAAADI. The ends were cut back, 0 bases at V and 0 bases at J, with 8 bases in the middle. The CDR3 contains 15 residues. The CDR3 loop is CASSESSLMNTEAFF. CDR3 sequence (DNA): TGCGCCAGCAGTGAGTCTTCACTTATGAACACTGAAGCTTTCTTT.

A few counts support this clonotype. CDR3 sequence (DNA): TGCAGTGCGAGGACAGGGCTTGTCGATGAGCAGTTCTTC. Its protein product is CSARTGLVDEQFF. The V gene is TRBV20-1, the J gene TRBJ2-1, with 8 bases aligning to TRBD1. Trimming cost V 6 bases and J 8 bases; bases outside gene matches: 9. This CDR3 spans 13 amino acids. CDR1 and CDR2 from the germline V gene are DFQATT and SNEGSKA (reference sequence).